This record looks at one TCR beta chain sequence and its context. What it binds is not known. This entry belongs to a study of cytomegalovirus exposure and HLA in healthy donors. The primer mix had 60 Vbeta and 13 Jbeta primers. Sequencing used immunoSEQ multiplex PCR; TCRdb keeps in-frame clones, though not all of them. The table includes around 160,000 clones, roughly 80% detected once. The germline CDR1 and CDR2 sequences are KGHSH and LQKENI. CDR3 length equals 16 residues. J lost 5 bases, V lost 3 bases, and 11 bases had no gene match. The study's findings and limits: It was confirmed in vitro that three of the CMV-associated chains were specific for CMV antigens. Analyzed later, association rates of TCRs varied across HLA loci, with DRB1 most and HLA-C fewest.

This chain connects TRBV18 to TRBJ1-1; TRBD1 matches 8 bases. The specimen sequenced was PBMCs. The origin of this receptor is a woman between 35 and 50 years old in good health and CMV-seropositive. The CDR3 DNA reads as TGTGCCAGCTCACCTTGGGACCAGGGGGCTGGAACTGAAGCTTTCTTT. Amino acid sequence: CASSPWDQGAGTEAFF.